These 11 T cell receptor beta chains originate from one sample sequenced in a study of blood T cell repertoires in COVID-19. This table comes from immunoSEQ multiplex PCR, and its TCRdb copy is limited to in-frame clones, with some not included. The sample gives roughly 100,000 clones, 89% of which show up once; 3% to 3.5% is in the top ten. Sequenced material: peripheral blood. The receptors stem from a woman in her 70s with acute or convalescent COVID-19.

This chain uses TRBV5-1 with TRBJ1-1, with 8 bases that match TRBD1. With 4 bases clipped from V and 1 base from J, the junction kept 9 bases outside the gene matches. CDR3 size: 16 residues. CDR1 SGHRS and CDR2 YFSETQ come from the germline V gene. Written as DNA, the CDR3 is TGCGCCAGCAGCGCGTGGACAGGGAGGACGAACACTGAAGCTTTCTTT. It specifies CASSAWTGRTNTEAFF.

This chain uses TRBV2 with TRBJ2-7; 10 positions match TRBD1. Germline V CDR1 and CDR2: SNHLY, FYNNEI. The CDR3 covers 15 residues. The ends lost 5 bases at V and 2 bases at J; junction bases unmatched: 6. For the CDR3, the DNA is TGTGCCAGCAGTCCCCGGACAGGGGGGGCCTACGAGCAGTACTTC. The encoded protein is CASSPRTGGAYEQYF. Full variable domain (rest looked up from reference TRBV2 and TRBJ2-7): EPEVTQTPSHQVTQMGQEVILRCVPISNHLYFYWYRQILGQKVEFLVSFYNNEISEKSEIFDDQFSVERPDGSNFTLKIRSTKLEDSAMYFCASSPRTGGAYEQYFGPGTRLTVT.

V gene TRBV28 combines with J gene TRBJ1-6; TRBD1 matches 9 bases. V trimming: 5 bases; J trimming: 7 bases; junction bases outside the gene matches: 6. The CDR3 covers 15 residues. Looked up from germline, CDR1 is MDHEN and CDR2 is SYDVKM. As DNA, the CDR3 is TGTGCCAGCAGTATCGGGACAGGGCTGAATTCACCCCTCCACTTT. Its protein is CASSIGTGLNSPLHF. Full variable domain (rest looked up from reference TRBV28 and TRBJ1-6): DVKVTQSSRYLVKRTGEKVFLECVQDMDHENMFWYRQDPGLGLRLIYFSYDVKMKEKGDIPEGYSVSREKKERFSLILESASTNQTSMYLCASSIGTGLNSPLHFGNGTRLTVT.

The V and J genes are TRBV5-4 and TRBJ1-3, with 7 positions matching TRBD1. The junction had 3 bases not matched to a gene; V was cut back by 3 bases and J by 0 bases. Germline V gene data show CDR1 as SGHNT and CDR2 as YYREEE (reference sequence). The CDR3 sequence is 15 residues long. CDR3 region: CASSSDRSSGNTIYF. Written as DNA, the CDR3 is TGTGCCAGCAGCTCGGACAGGTCCTCTGGAAACACCATATATTTT.

This sequence joins TRBV7-9 and TRBJ1-2, with D maybe TRBD1 (5 bases). V was shortened by 1 base and J by 4 bases, with 10 bases between the two germline ends. Germline CDR1 is SEHNR and CDR2 is FQNEAQ (reference sequence). The CDR3 has 14 residues. This CDR3 reads CASSLVRATYGYTF. The CDR3 DNA sequence: TGTGCCAGCAGCTTAGTCAGGGCCACCTATGGCTACACCTTC.

The chain carries TRBV3-1 (or the pseudogene TRBV3-2) and TRBJ2-7; 8 nucleotides agree with TRBD2. The germline V gene encodes CDR1 LGHDT and CDR2 YNNKEL (reference sequence). The CDR3 length is 13 residues. V gave up 4 bases and J gave up 7 bases; unmatched junction bases: 6. CDR3 in amino acids: CASSPQAGVEQYF. DNA of the CDR3: TGTGCCAGCAGCCCACAAGCGGGAGTTGAGCAGTACTTC.

This chain connects TRBV6-5 to TRBJ1-1, with 9 positions matching TRBD1. This CDR3 comprises 15 residues. Germline loops: CDR1 MNHEY, CDR2 SVGAGI. J gave up 5 bases and V 8 bases, and 12 bases lay outside the gene matches. Here the CDR3 reads CASLGTGTGKTEAFF. In nucleotides, the CDR3 is TGTGCCAGCTTAGGGACCGGGACAGGGAAGACTGAAGCTTTCTTT.

This clone was picked up a small number of times. The V gene is TRBV6-5, the J gene TRBJ1-1; 7 nucleotides align to TRBD1. The V gene end was trimmed by 6 bases and the J gene end by 7 bases; junction bases not matched to a gene: 8. The CDR3 totals 13 residues. The germline V gene encodes CDR1 MNHEY and CDR2 SVGAGI. The CDR3 is CASRTGVPGEAFF. CDR3 sequence (DNA): TGTGCCAGCAGAACAGGGGTGCCCGGTGAAGCTTTCTTT.

The J gene is TRBJ1-3, the V gene TRBV28, with TRBD1 identical over 9 bases. Germline lookup yields CDR1 MDHEN and CDR2 SYDVKM. The trim removed 3 bases at V and 3 bases at J, leaving 6 bases unmatched. The CDR3 loop spans 16 amino acids. CDR3 loop: CASSLWTGEVGNTIYF. The CDR3, as DNA: TGTGCCAGCAGTTTGTGGACAGGGGAGGTTGGAAACACCATATATTTT.

This chain uses TRBV10-2 with TRBJ1-2; 8 bases match TRBD1. The CDR3 has 14 residues. Germline V gene sequence: CDR1 WSHSY, CDR2 SAAADI. Trimming at V came to 2 bases and at J to 4 bases, leaving 3 bases not matched to a gene. The CDR3 region is CASSEPGQGYGYTF. As DNA, the CDR3 is TGCGCCAGCAGTGAGCCAGGACAGGGCTATGGCTACACCTTC.

This chain uses TRBV3-1 (or the pseudogene TRBV3-2) with TRBJ1-1; D ambiguous. The CDR3 totals 15 residues. The V gene lost 0 bases and the J gene lost 7 bases, with 15 bases spanning the gap. CDR1 and CDR2 from the germline V gene are LGHDT and YNNKEL (reference sequence). The CDR3 nucleotides read TGTGCCAGCAGCCAAGACCTCCAAGCCGGTCGTGAAGCTTTCTTT. This sequence encodes CASSQDLQAGREAFF.